The source of this T cell receptor beta chain is a study of control samples from healthy donors and cancer patients. Trimming left V 8 bases short and J 5 bases short, with 12 bases between. The CDR3 extends over 12 amino acids. From germline, CDR1 is MNHEY and CDR2 SVGAGI. Libraries were prepared by immunoSEQ multiplex PCR; TCRdb keeps only in-frame clonotypes and omits some of them. The data show some 150,000 clones, more than 90% seen once. The source of this sequence is a man younger than 45 in good health. Sequenced input: blood. This chain links TRBV6-5 with TRBJ1-1; D not certain. This CDR3 is CASALDRTEAFF. DNA of the CDR3: TGTGCCAGCGCCCTAGATCGGACTGAAGCTTTCTTT.